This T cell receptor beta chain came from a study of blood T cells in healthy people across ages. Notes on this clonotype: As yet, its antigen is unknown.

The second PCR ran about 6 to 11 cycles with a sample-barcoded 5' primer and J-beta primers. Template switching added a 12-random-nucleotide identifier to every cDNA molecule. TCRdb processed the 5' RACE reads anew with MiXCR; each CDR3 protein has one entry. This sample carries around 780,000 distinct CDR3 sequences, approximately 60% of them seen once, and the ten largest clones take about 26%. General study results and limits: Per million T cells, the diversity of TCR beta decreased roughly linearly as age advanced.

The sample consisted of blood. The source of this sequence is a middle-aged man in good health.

The CDR3 sequence: CASSTDGRGDEQFF. Here the CDR3 DNA reads TGTGCCAGCAGTACCGATGGGCGGGGAGATGAGCAGTTCTTC. The rearrangement links TRBV6-5 to TRBJ2-1; TRBD2 is a possible D gene (6 bases). CDR3 length: 14 amino acids. V lost 5 bases and J 8 bases, leaving 16 bases between the germline ends. The germline gives CDR1 MNHEY, CDR2 SVGAGI.